This T cell receptor beta chain was identified during a study of shared clonotypes between healthy human individuals. As concerns this clone: The antigen is unknown.

The genomic DNA of each subset was split evenly across several immunoSEQ plates. Assay: immunoSEQ multiplex PCR; the TCRdb copy retains only in-frame clones and omits some. The sample shows approximately 2.5 million clones, roughly 93% of them seen only once. Germline CDR1 and CDR2: LGHNA and YSLEER. This CDR3 has 16 residues. With 0 bases removed from V and 0 bases from J, the gap between germline ends came to 11 bases. Study results and limitations: Depth was large, yet rarefaction showed that sorted-subset sequencing was incomplete.

The chain joins TRBV4-3 to TRBJ2-5; TRBD1 is a possible D gene (5 bases). This clonotype originated in a man aged 18 to 30 in good health. Some clones in this sample may be carry-over from other donors' samples. Sequences were obtained from naive CD4+ T cells from PBMCs. The subset was: CD45RA+ positively selected. CDR3 region: CASSQEGSGNQETQYF. In nucleotides, the CDR3 is TGCGCCAGCAGCCAAGAAGGTTCAGGGAACCAAGAGACCCAGTACTTC.